Below are 9 T cell receptor beta chains sequenced from a single sample in a study of T cells expressing NK-cell markers. TCRdb re-called the 5' RACE reads; one entry per CDR3 protein, DNA not given. This listing includes 400,000 to 500,000 distinct CDR3 sequences. The sequenced sample consisted of blood T cells: a sorted CD56 or NKG2C T cell subset, CD4+ or CD8+ T cells, or bulk PBMC T cells (not recorded which). These receptor sequences come from a woman aged 18-70 years in good health.

This rearrangement joins TRBV4-2 to TRBJ2-2; TCRdb reports TRBD1, a call that lacks DNA to check it against. The CDR3 contains 11 residues. CDR1 and CDR2 from the germline V gene are LGHNA and YNFKEQ. The CDR3 protein is CGTGDTGELFF.

This chain uses TRBV6-5 with TRBJ2-5. The CDR3 contains 14 residues. From germline, CDR1 is MNHEY and CDR2 SVGAGI. This CDR3 reads CASSYSKWKETQYF.

The chain recombines TRBV3-1 with TRBJ2-1. Germline CDR1 LGHDT, CDR2 YNNKEL (reference sequence). The CDR3 extends over 14 amino acids. The CDR3 loop is CASSQGRYHNEQFF.

This rearrangement joins TRBV7-9 to TRBJ1-2. The germline gives CDR1 SEHNR, CDR2 FQNEAQ (reference sequence). The CDR3 runs 15 residues. This CDR3 reads CASSPEIPPAYGYTF.

The chain couples TRBV15 to TRBJ2-2. CDR3 length equals 13 residues. Germline-derived CDR1 and CDR2 are LNHNV and YYDKDF (reference sequence). The CDR3 region is CATSREQLEELFF.

V usage is TRBV6-5 and J usage is TRBJ2-4; TCRdb's D call, TRBD1, is unchecked because there is no DNA. The germline V gene has CDR1 MNHEY and CDR2 SVGAGI. The CDR3 consists of 13 residues. CDR3 protein: CASSFRQGDIQYF.

The V and J genes are TRBV3-1 and TRBJ1-1. This CDR3 has 15 residues. CDR1 and CDR2 (germline): LGHDT, YNNKEL (reference sequence). CDR3: CASSRDPGGNTEAFF.

This chain links TRBV20-1 with TRBJ1-2; TCRdb returns TRBD1, unconfirmable since there is no DNA. The germline gives CDR1 DFQATT, CDR2 SNEGSKA (reference sequence). CDR3 length: 12 amino acids. The chain's CDR3 is CSAAGTRDGYTF.

The chain couples TRBV2 to TRBJ2-3. The CDR3 extends over 16 amino acids. Looked up from germline, CDR1 is SNHLY and CDR2 is FYNNEI. The CDR3 is CASNAAYGETPDTQYF.